These 27 T cell receptor beta chains were sequenced from one sample in a study of response to subunit inactivated influenza vaccine. TCRdb reprocessed the RT-PCR reads with MiXCR, giving one entry per CDR3 protein. The sample comprises roughly 760,000 distinct CDR3 sequences, 21% of which are singletons, and roughly 10% rests with the top ten. Sequences were derived from PBMCs from blood, sampled roughly 5 days after vaccination. These receptors came from a man aged 50 to 60 who received an inactivated influenza vaccine.

This clonotype has more than one count but fewer than ten. This chain joins TRBV20-1 and TRBJ2-1; 9 nucleotides line up with TRBD2. V gave up 2 bases and J gave up 7 bases; unmatched junction bases: 9. CDR1 is DFQATT and CDR2 is SNEGSKA in the germline V gene (reference sequence). The CDR3 has 15 amino acids. CDR3 loop: CSARSPRGGVNEQFF. The CDR3 coding sequence is TGCAGTGCTAGATCTCCTCGCGGGGGGGTAAATGAGCAGTTCTTC.

In this sample, this clonotype turned up many times. This chain links TRBV5-6 with TRBJ2-3; D remains unclear. Trimming stripped 0 bases from V and 2 bases from J, with 7 bases between. The CDR3 length is 14 residues. The V gene's germline CDR1 is SGHDT and CDR2 YYEEEE. The CDR3 spells CASSLDPTTDTQYF. CDR3 coding DNA: TGTGCCAGCAGCTTGGACCCAACCACAGATACGCAGTATTTT.

The chain couples TRBV28 to TRBJ2-2; D perhaps matches TRBD2 (6 bases). The CDR3 is made up of 15 amino acids. Germline CDR1 is MDHEN and CDR2 is SYDVKM. Deletions cut 3 bases from V and 6 bases from J, with 14 bases between. CDR3 DNA sequence: TGTGCCAGCAGTTTCTTGGGCAGCGGGTCCGGGGAGCTGTTTTTT. Amino acid sequence: CASSFLGSGSGELFF. Supplemented by reference TRBV28 and TRBJ2-2, the full variable domain reads DVKVTQSSRYLVKRTGEKVFLECVQDMDHENMFWYRQDPGLGLRLIYFSYDVKMKEKGDIPEGYSVSREKKERFSLILESASTNQTSMYLCASSFLGSGSGELFFGEGSRLTVL.

This chain uses TRBV5-1 with TRBJ2-2; D gene unclear. The CDR3 has 13 amino acids. Trimming took 3 bases from V and 2 from J, leaving 5 bases between them. CDR1 SGHRS and CDR2 YFSETQ come from the germline V gene. CDR3 in amino acids: CASSSINTGELFF. CDR3 in DNA: TGCGCCAGCAGCTCGATCAACACCGGGGAGCTGTTTTTT.

V usage is TRBV20-1 and J usage is TRBJ2-3; 8 bases match TRBD1. Germline values: CDR1 DFQATT, CDR2 SNEGSKA (reference sequence). The CDR3 loop spans 17 amino acids. J lost 0 bases, V lost 1 base, and 9 bases had no gene match. In DNA, the CDR3 is TGCAGTGCTAGAGTAACTCCGGGACAGGCGAGCACAGATACGCAGTATTTT. Translating it yields CSARVTPGQASTDTQYF.

V gene TRBV4-1 combines with J gene TRBJ2-7; TRBD2 matches 11 bases. Trimming took 4 bases from V and 5 from J; bases not matched to a gene: 10. The CDR3 has 16 amino acids. CDR1 is MGHRA and CDR2 is YSYEKL in the germline V gene. The CDR3: CASSPKLAGVVHEQYF. The CDR3 DNA reads as TGCGCCAGCAGCCCCAAACTAGCGGGAGTGGTTCACGAGCAGTACTTC.

The rearrangement links TRBV18 to TRBJ2-5, with D perhaps matching TRBD2 (5 bases). The V and J ends lost 1 base and 0 bases respectively, with 6 bases between them. The CDR3 contains 14 residues. Germline V gene data show CDR1 as KGHSH and CDR2 as LQKENI. CDR3 loop: CASSPREYQETQYF. CDR3 in DNA: TGTGCCAGCTCACCACGGGAGTACCAAGAGACCCAGTACTTC.

V usage is TRBV20-1 and J usage is TRBJ2-3, with D unclear. The CDR3 is made up of 12 amino acids. Trimming stripped 0 bases from V and 6 bases from J, with 7 bases between. Germline CDR1 DFQATT, CDR2 SNEGSKA (reference sequence). In DNA, the CDR3 is TGCAGTGCTAGAGATTTCCGGGATACGCAGTATTTT. Translation gives CSARDFRDTQYF.

This clonotype turned up a few times. This sequence joins TRBV20-1 and TRBJ2-1; TRBD1 agrees at 9 bases. The J segment lost 2 bases and the V segment lost 6 bases, leaving 2 bases of the junction unmatched. Germline V gene lookup returns CDR1 DFQATT and CDR2 SNEGSKA (reference sequence). This CDR3 has 13 residues. The CDR3, as DNA: TGCAGTGCAGGGACAGGGCCCTACAATGAGCAGTTCTTC. The encoded protein is CSAGTGPYNEQFF.

The chain carries TRBV6-5 and TRBJ2-3; D gene unclear. The CDR3 has 11 amino acids. CDR1 is MNHEY, CDR2 SVGAGI, per germline. Trimming took 7 bases from V and 9 from J, leaving 11 bases between them. For the CDR3, the DNA is TGTGCCAGCACCGCTGGGTGGACGCAGTATTTT. It encodes CASTAGWTQYF.

The chain combines TRBV7-8 with TRBJ2-7, with 7 bases fitting TRBD2. From germline, CDR1 is SGHVS and CDR2 FQNEAQ. V gave up 0 bases and J gave up 4 bases; unmatched junction bases: 9. The CDR3 contains 16 residues. The CDR3 sequence is CASSLAASTGLYEQYF. The CDR3 nucleotides are TGTGCCAGCAGCTTAGCAGCTTCTACGGGACTATACGAGCAGTACTTC.

The chain joins TRBV20-1 to TRBJ2-1; TRBD1 matches 10 bases. The CDR3 spans 15 residues. CDR1 is DFQATT, CDR2 SNEGSKA, per germline (reference sequence). With V trimmed by 3 bases and J by 6 bases, 8 bases remained unmatched. CDR3 DNA sequence: TGCAGTGCTAGGAGCGACAGGGGGCTTTCCAATGAGCAGTTCTTC. This encodes CSARSDRGLSNEQFF.

At least ten counts were recorded for this clonotype. The chain employs TRBV7-8 and TRBJ1-1; weak D call: TRBD1 (5 bases). The germline V gene has CDR1 SGHVS and CDR2 FQNEAQ. CDR3 size: 15 residues. Trimming removed 6 bases from V and 3 bases from J, with 17 bases in between. The CDR3 region is CASRRNRNSDTEAFF. The CDR3 DNA sequence: TGTGCCAGCAGGCGTAACAGGAACTCGGACACTGAAGCTTTCTTT.

The rearrangement uses TRBV13 and TRBJ2-6; D remains unclear. Between the trimmed V and J ends, which lost 3 bases and 0 bases, there was a span of 12 bases. Germline V gene data show CDR1 as PRHDT and CDR2 as FYEKMQ (reference sequence). CDR3 length: 17 residues. This CDR3 reads CASSFARSGSGANVLTF. CDR3 sequence (DNA): TGTGCCAGCAGCTTTGCCCGATCCGGCTCTGGGGCCAACGTCCTGACTTTC.

CDR3 residues: CASSLGPKTPPDTQYF. The CDR3 DNA is TGTGCCAGCAGTTTAGGACCTAAAACCCCCCCAGATACGCAGTATTTT. The chain uses TRBV28 and TRBJ2-3; D unresolved. Deletions cut 2 bases from V and 4 bases from J, with 16 bases between. The CDR3 is 16 residues long. CDR1 and CDR2 (germline): MDHEN, SYDVKM.

This clonotype was seen a few times. This chain links TRBV6-2 or TRBV6-3 with TRBJ2-1; D may correspond to TRBD1 or TRBD2 (5 bases each). The germline V gene encodes CDR1 MNHEY and CDR2 SVGEGT. The CDR3 loop spans 15 amino acids. Trimming removed 0 bases from V and 7 bases from J, with 13 bases in between. In DNA form, the CDR3 reads TGTGCCAGCAGTTACTCGTTTGACGAGGGGAATGAGCAGTTCTTC. Translation: CASSYSFDEGNEQFF.

The genes are TRBV20-1 and TRBJ2-3; 9 bases are a match to TRBD2. The CDR3 is 15 residues long. J lost 2 bases, V lost 0 bases, and 3 bases had no gene match. Germline-derived CDR1 and CDR2 are DFQATT and SNEGSKA (reference sequence). The CDR3 DNA is TGCAGTGCTAGAGAGACTAGCGGCAACACAGATACGCAGTATTTT. It is translated as CSARETSGNTDTQYF.

This clonotype occurred many times. The chain couples TRBV6-1 to TRBJ1-1; possible D gene TRBD1, 5 bases. The CDR3 has 14 amino acids. Looked up from germline, CDR1 is MNHNS and CDR2 is SASEGT. Trimming took off 4 bases at V and 1 base at J, with 10 bases between the two ends. Here the CDR3 reads CASSVRGKNTEAFF. Here the CDR3 DNA reads TGTGCCAGCAGTGTGCGGGGGAAGAACACTGAAGCTTTCTTT.

This clonotype was seen a few times. The chain joins TRBV12-3 or TRBV12-4 to TRBJ1-2; 8 nucleotides match TRBD1. CDR3 length: 15 residues. Trimming removed 6 bases from V and 4 bases from J; junction bases left unmatched: 10. The CDR3 protein is CASRQAGTGLYGYTF. The CDR3, as DNA: TGTGCCAGCAGACAAGCCGGGACAGGACTCTATGGCTACACCTTC.

The table lists this clonotype with a few counts. The J gene is TRBJ2-3, the V gene TRBV4-3; D is undetermined. The CDR3 totals 15 residues. Per the germline V gene, CDR1 is LGHNA and CDR2 is YSLEER. Deletions cut 0 bases from V and 1 base from J, with 8 bases between. The chain's CDR3 is CASSQELGRTDTQYF. The CDR3 coding sequence is TGCGCCAGCAGCCAAGAACTGGGCCGCACAGATACGCAGTATTTT.

Comment on this clonotype: One base away lies a much larger clone, so this may be a sequencing read error. The chain has TRBV5-1 and TRBJ2-7, with D possibly TRBD1 on 6 matching bases. The CDR3 consists of 14 residues. In germline, CDR1 is SGHRS, CDR2 YFSETQ. CDR3 coding DNA: TGCGCCAGCAGCTCCCGACAGGCCCCCTACGAGCAGCACTTC. Its protein product is CASSSRQAPYEQHF.

The genes are TRBV20-1 and TRBJ1-2; 10 bases match TRBD1. The trim removed 5 bases at V and 5 bases at J, leaving 11 bases unmatched. This CDR3 contains 15 residues. CDR1 and CDR2 from the germline V gene are DFQATT and SNEGSKA (reference sequence). The CDR3 nucleotides are TGCAGTGCTCGGGGACAGGGGTTAGTCCCTTATGGCTACACCTTC. Its translation: CSARGQGLVPYGYTF.

The V call is TRBV12-3 or TRBV12-4, the J call TRBJ2-2, with D perhaps TRBD1 (6 bases). Trimming pared 6 bases from V and 0 bases from J, leaving 11 bases between. CDR3 length: 15 residues. CDR3 region: CASRETGSNTGELFF. The CDR3 DNA reads TGTGCCAGCAGGGAGACAGGTTCGAACACCGGGGAGCTGTTTTTT.

This clonotype was recorded at least ten times. The chain is built from TRBV15 and TRBJ2-7; D possibly corresponds to TRBD1 (5 bases). This CDR3 has 14 residues. In germline, CDR1 is LNHNV, CDR2 YYDKDF (reference sequence). V was trimmed by 0 bases and J by 1 base, leaving 7 bases between them. The DNA for the CDR3 is TGTGCCACCAGCAGAGATCGACAGTCCTACGAGCAGTACTTC. This gives the protein CATSRDRQSYEQYF.

The chain links TRBV20-1 to TRBJ2-1, with 12 bases fitting TRBD2. CDR1 and CDR2 from the germline V gene are DFQATT and SNEGSKA (reference sequence). The CDR3 extends over 16 amino acids. V gave up 5 bases and J gave up 4 bases; unmatched junction bases: 9. The CDR3, as DNA: TGCAGTGCTTCAAGACTAGCGGGAGCTTTTTACAATGAGCAGTTCTTC. Protein: CSASRLAGAFYNEQFF.

The J gene is TRBJ2-7, the V gene TRBV7-2; a weak D match, TRBD1 (8 bases). The CDR3 consists of 15 residues. Trimming left V 4 bases short and J 2 bases short, with 15 bases between. Germline V gene data show CDR1 as SGHTA and CDR2 as FQGNSA. The CDR3 DNA reads TGTGCCAGCAGCTCCCGGACAGGGACTACCTACGAGCAGTACTTC. Its protein is CASSSRTGTTYEQYF.

The chain employs TRBV5-6 and TRBJ2-5, with a tentative D call TRBD2 (6 bases). Germline V gene data show CDR1 as SGHDT and CDR2 as YYEEEE. V was pared by 4 bases and J by 0 bases, with 13 bases between. The length of the CDR3 is 15 residues. The chain's CDR3 is CASSHIAGYQETQYF. For the CDR3, the DNA is TGTGCCAGCAGCCACATCGCGGGGTACCAAGAGACCCAGTACTTC.